This TCR beta chain was documented in a study of blood T cell repertoires in COVID-19. Study-wide context: Samples came from the United States, Italy and Spain, spanning acute and convalescent COVID-19. The analysed material was cDNA or gDNA that came from T cells, B-cell-depleted T cells, or PBMCs.

Looked up from germline, CDR1 is SGHTA and CDR2 is FQGNSA. V dropped 2 bases and J dropped 5 bases, with 9 bases sitting between them. This CDR3 comprises 13 residues. As processed by the authors: How many nucleated cells were present was estimated from reference gene primer amplification. The data were produced by immunoSEQ multiplex PCR, yet TCRdb's version contains in-frame clones alone and is incomplete. The V and J calls and clone size are taken from that table; D and trimming were inferred from the DNA. The sample consists of 85,000 to 95,000 clones, 88% of them appearing once. The source is a man between 60 and 75 years old with acute or convalescent COVID-19. The sample taken for sequencing was peripheral blood. This chain joins TRBV7-2 and TRBJ2-5, with D unclear. The CDR3 region has the DNA TGTGCCAGCAGCTTACCGAGTGTGGAGACCCAGTACTTC. Its protein is CASSLPSVETQYF.